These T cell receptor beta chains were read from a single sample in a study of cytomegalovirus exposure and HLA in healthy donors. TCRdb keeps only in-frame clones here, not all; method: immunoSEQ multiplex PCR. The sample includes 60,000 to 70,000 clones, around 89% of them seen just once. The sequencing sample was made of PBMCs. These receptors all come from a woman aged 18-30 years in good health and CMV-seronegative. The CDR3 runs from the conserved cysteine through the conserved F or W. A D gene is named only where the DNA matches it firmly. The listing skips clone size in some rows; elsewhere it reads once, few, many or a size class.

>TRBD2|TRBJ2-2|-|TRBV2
TGTGCCAGCAGTGAAGCTAGCCTAGCGGGAGGGACAAAGAACACCGGGGAGCTGTTTTTT
CASSEASLAGGTKNTGELFF
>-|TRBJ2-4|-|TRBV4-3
TGCGCCAGCAGCCGAGGGTCCGGGTCGGAGCATCAGTACTTC
CASSRGSGSEHQYF
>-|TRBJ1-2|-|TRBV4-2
TGTGCCAGCAGCCAAGATATGTCGGAGGGGAATGGCTACACCTTC
CASSQDMSEGNGYTF
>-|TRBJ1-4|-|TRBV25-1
TGTGCCAGCAGTGCAATCCAGGGAGGGAATGAAAAACTGTTTTTT
CASSAIQGGNEKLFF
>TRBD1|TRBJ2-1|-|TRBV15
TGTGCCACCAGCAGATTGACCAGGGGGAATGAGCAGTTCTTC
CATSRLTRGNEQFF
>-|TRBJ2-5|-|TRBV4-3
TGCGCCAGCAGCCAAAAAGGGGGTTTCTTGGAGACCCAGTACTTC
CASSQKGGFLETQYF
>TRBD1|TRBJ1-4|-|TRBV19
TGTGCCAGTAGTATTAAGGCGACAGGGGCACGCGAAAAACTGTTTTTT
CASSIKATGAREKLFF
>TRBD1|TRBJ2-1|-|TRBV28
TGTGCCAGCGGACCTATTGGACAGGGTTCCTACAATGAGCAGTTCTTC
CASGPIGQGSYNEQFF
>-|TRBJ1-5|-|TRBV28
TGTGCCAGCAGTTTATTCCCCAACCAGCATTTT
CASSLFPNQHF
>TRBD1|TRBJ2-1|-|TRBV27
TGTGCCAGCAGTCCCTTAGGGACAGGAATTTTGGATGAGCAGTTCTTC
CASSPLGTGILDEQFF
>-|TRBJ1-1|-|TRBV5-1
TGCGCCAGCAGCTTGACGGGGAGTGTACAGGGATTTAACACTGAAGCTTTCTTT
CASSLTGSVQGFNTEAFF
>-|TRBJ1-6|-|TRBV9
TGTGCCAGCAGCGAATCTAGTGGGGGCGGTTCACCCCTCCACTTT
CASSESSGGGSPLHF
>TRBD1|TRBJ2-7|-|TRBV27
TGTGCCAGCAGTTTTGCAGGGGGCCAAACCTACGAGCAGTACTTC
CASSFAGGQTYEQYF
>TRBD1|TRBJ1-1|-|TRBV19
TGTGCCAGTAGTGGTGAGACAGGGCTCTCCGAAGCTTTCTTT
CASSGETGLSEAFF
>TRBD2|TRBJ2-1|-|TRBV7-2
TGTGCCAGCAGCACCGGGACTAACAATGAGCAGTTCTTC
CASSTGTNNEQFF
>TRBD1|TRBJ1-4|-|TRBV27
TGTGCCAGCAGTTCCCAAACCTGGGACAGAGGAAAACTGTTTTTT
CASSSQTWDRGKLFF
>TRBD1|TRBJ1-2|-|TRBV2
TGTGCCAGCAGTGTAGTCGACAGGGGTGGCTACACCTTC
CASSVVDRGGYTF
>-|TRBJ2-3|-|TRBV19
TGTGCCAGTACCACTCTGGGGGCGGCAGGGGAAGGTACGCAGTATTTT
CASTTLGAAGEGTQYF
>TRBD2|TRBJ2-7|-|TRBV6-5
TGTGCCAGCAGGCGAGGACTAGTTTCCGAGCAGTACTTC
CASRRGLVSEQYF
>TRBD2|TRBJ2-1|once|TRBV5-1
TGCGCCAGCAGCTCGGGGACTAGCGGGAGCATCTCCTACAATGAGCAGTTCTTC
CASSSGTSGSISYNEQFF
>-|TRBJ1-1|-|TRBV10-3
TGTGCCTCAAAACAGGGAAACACTGAAGCTTTCTTT
CASKQGNTEAFF
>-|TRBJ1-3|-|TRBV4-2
TGTGCCAGCAGCCAAGGGGTTCGAGGGTACTCTGGAAACACCATATATTTT
CASSQGVRGYSGNTIYF
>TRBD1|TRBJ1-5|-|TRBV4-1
TGCGCCAGCAGCCAGGAAGAGGGAGGACAGGGGAACAATCAGCCCCAGCATTTT
CASSQEEGGQGNNQPQHF
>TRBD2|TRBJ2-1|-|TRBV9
TGTGCCAGCAGCGGGGAAGGACTAGCGGGACCCTACAATGAGCAGTTCTTC
CASSGEGLAGPYNEQFF
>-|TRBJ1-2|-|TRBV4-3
TGCGCCAGCAGCCAAACAGGTTATTCTGGCGGCTACACCTTC
CASSQTGYSGGYTF
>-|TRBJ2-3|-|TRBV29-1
TGCAGCGTTGCAGGAGGGGGGGGCACAGATACGCAGTATTTT
CSVAGGGGTDTQYF
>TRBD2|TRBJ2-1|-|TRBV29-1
TGCAGCGTCGGACTAGCCGCCTACAATGAGCAGTTCTTC
CSVGLAAYNEQFF